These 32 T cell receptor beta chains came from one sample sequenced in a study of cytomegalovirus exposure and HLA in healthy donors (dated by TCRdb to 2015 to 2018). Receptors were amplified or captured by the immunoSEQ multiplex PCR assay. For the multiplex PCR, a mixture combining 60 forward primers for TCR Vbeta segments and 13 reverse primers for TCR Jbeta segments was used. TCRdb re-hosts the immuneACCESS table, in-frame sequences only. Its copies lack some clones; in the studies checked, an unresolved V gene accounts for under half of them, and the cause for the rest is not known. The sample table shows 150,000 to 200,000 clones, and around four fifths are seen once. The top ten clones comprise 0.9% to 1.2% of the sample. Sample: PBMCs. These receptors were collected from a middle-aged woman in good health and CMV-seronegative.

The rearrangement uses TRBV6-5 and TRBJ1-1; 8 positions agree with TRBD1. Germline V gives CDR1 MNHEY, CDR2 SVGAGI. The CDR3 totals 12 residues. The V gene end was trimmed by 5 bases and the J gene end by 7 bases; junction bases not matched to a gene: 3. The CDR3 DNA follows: TGTGCCAGCAGTCGTGGACAGGGTGAAGCTTTCTTT. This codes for CASSRGQGEAFF.

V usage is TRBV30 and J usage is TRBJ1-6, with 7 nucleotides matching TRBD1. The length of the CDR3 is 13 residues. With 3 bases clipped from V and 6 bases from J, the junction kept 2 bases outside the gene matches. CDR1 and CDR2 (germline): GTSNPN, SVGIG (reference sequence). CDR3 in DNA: TGTGCCTGGAGGAGACAGGGTAATTCACCCCTCCACTTT. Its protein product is CAWRRQGNSPLHF.

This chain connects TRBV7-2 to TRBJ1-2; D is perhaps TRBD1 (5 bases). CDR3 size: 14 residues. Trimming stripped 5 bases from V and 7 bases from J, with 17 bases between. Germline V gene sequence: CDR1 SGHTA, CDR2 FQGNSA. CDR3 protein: CASSQGPHKGGYTF. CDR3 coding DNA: TGTGCCAGCAGCCAGGGTCCCCATAAGGGTGGCTACACCTTC.

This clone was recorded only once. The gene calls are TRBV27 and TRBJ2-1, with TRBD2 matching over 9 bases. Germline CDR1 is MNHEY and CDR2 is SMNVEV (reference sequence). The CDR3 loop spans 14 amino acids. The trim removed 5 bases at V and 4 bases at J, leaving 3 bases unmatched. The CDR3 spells CASSPSGAYNEQFF. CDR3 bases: TGTGCCAGCAGTCCTAGCGGGGCATACAATGAGCAGTTCTTC.

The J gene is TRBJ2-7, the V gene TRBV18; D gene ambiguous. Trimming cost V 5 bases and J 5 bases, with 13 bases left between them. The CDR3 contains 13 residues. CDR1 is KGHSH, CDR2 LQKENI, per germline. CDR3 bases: TGTGCCAGCTCAGCAAAACAGAGCCACGAGCAGTACGTC. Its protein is CASSAKQSHEQYV.

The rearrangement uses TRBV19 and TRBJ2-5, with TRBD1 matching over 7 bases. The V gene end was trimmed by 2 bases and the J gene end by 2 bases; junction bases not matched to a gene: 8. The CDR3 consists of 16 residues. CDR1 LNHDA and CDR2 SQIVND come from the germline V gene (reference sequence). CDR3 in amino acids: CASSIRGRRFQETQYF. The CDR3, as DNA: TGTGCCAGTAGTATAAGGGGGCGGCGGTTTCAAGAGACCCAGTACTTC.

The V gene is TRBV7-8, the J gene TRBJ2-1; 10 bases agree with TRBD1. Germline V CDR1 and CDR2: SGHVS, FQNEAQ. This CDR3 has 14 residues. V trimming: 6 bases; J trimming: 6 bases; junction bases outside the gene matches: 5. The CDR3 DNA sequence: TGTGCCAGCAGAACGGACAGGGGGACCAATGAGCAGTTCTTC. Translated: CASRTDRGTNEQFF. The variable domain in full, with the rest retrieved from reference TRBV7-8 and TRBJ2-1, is GAGVSQSPRYKVAKRGQDVALRCDPISGHVSLFWYQQALGQGPEFLTYFQNEAQLDKSGLPSDRFFAERPEGSVSTLKIQRTQQEDSAVYLCASRTDRGTNEQFFGPGTRLTVL.

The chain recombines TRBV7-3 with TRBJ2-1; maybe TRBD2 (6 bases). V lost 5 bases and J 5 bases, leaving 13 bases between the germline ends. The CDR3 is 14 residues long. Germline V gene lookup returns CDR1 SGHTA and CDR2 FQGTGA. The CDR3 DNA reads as TGTGCCAGCAGCCGTGGGACTTTCAACAATGAGCAGTTCTTC. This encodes CASSRGTFNNEQFF. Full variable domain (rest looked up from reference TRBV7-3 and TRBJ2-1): GAGVSQTPSNKVTEKGKYVELRCDPISGHTALYWYRQSLGQGPEFLIYFQGTGAADDSGLPNDRFFAVRPEGSVSTLKIQRTERGDSAVYLCASSRGTFNNEQFFGPGTRLTVL.

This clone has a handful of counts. The CDR3 region has the DNA TGTGCCAGCAGGGACAGGGTCTATGGCTACACCTTC. Protein: CASRDRVYGYTF. This chain links TRBV6-5 with TRBJ1-2, with 8 bases fitting TRBD1. Germline loops: CDR1 MNHEY, CDR2 SVGAGI. V trimming: 6 bases; J trimming: 4 bases; junction bases outside the gene matches: 1. The CDR3 has 12 residues.

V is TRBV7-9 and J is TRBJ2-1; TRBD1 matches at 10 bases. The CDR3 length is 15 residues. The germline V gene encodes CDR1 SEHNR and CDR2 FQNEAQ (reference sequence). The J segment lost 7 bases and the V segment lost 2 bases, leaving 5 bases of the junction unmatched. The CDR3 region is CASSLIGTGVNEQFF. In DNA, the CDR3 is TGTGCCAGCAGCTTAATAGGGACAGGGGTTAATGAGCAGTTCTTC. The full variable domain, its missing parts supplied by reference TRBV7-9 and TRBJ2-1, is DTGVSQNPRHKITKRGQNVTFRCDPISEHNRLYWYRQTLGQGPEFLTYFQNEAQLEKSRLLSDRFSAERPKGSFSTLEIQRTEQGDSAMYLCASSLIGTGVNEQFFGPGTRLTVL.

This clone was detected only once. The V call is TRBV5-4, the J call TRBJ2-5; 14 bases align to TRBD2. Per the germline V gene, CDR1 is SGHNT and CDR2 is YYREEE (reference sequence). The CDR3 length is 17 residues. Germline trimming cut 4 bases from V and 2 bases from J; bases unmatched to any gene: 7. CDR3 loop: CASSIGTSGSGQETQYF. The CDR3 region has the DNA TGTGCCAGCAGCATCGGGACTAGCGGGAGTGGGCAAGAGACCCAGTACTTC.

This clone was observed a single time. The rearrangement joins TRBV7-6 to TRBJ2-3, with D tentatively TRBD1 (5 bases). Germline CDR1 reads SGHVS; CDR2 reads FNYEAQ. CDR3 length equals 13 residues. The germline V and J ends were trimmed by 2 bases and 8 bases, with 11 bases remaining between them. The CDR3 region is CASSLQGSGTQYF. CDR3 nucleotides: TGTGCCAGCAGCTTACAGGGCTCCGGTACGCAGTATTTT.

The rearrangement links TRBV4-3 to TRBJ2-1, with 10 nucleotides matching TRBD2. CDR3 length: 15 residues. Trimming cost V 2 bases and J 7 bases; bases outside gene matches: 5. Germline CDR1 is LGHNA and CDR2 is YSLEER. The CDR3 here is CASSQSSGRANEQFF. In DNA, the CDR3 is TGCGCCAGCAGCCAATCCAGCGGGAGGGCGAATGAGCAGTTCTTC.

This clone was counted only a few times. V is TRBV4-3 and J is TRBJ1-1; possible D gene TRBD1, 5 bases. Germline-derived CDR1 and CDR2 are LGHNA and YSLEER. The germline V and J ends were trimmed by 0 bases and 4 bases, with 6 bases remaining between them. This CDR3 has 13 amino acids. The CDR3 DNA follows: TGCGCCAGCAGCCAAGAACAGGCCACTGAAGCTTTCTTT. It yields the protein CASSQEQATEAFF.

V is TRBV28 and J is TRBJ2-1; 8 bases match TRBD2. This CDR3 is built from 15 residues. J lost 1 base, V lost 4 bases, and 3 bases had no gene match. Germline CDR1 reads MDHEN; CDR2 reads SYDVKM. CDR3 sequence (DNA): TGTGCCAGCAGTTCCCGACTAGCGTCCTACAATGAGCAGTTCTTC. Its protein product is CASSSRLASYNEQFF.

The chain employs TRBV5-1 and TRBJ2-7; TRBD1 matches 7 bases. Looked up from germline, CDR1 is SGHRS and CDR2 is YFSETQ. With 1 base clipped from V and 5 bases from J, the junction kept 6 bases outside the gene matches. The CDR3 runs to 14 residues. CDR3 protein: CASSLQQGIDEQYF. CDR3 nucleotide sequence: TGCGCCAGCAGCTTGCAACAGGGGATTGACGAGCAGTACTTC.

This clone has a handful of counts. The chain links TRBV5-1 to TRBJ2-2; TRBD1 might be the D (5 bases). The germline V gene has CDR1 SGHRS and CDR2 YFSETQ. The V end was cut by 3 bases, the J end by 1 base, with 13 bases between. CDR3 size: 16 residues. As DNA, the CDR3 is TGCGCCAGCAGCTCATGGACAAGAGTGAACACCGGGGAGCTGTTTTTT. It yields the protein CASSSWTRVNTGELFF. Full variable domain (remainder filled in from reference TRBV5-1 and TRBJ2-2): KAGVTQTPRYLIKTRGQQVTLSCSPISGHRSVSWYQQTPGQGLQFLFEYFSETQRNKGNFPGRFSGRQFSNSRSEMNVSTLELGDSALYLCASSSWTRVNTGELFFGEGSRLTVL.

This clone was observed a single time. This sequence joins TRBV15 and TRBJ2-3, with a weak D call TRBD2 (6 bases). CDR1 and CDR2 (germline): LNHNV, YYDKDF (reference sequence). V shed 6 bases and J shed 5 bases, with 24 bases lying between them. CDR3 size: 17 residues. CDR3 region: CATSLTRLIMDRDTQYF. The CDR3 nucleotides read TGTGCCACCAGTCTGACTAGGCTGATAATGGATAGAGATACGCAGTATTTT.

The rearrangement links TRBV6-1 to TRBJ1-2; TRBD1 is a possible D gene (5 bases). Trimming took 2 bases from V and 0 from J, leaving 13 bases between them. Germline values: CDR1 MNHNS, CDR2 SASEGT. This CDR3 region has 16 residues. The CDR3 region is CASSEQGGVANYGYTF. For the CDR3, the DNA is TGTGCCAGCAGTGAACAGGGAGGAGTCGCTAACTATGGCTACACCTTC.

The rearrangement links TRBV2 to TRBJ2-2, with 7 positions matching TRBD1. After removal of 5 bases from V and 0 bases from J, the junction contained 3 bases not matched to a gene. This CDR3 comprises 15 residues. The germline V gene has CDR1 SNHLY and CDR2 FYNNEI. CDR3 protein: CASSPDRTNTGELFF. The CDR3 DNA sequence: TGTGCCAGCAGTCCGGACAGGACGAACACCGGGGAGCTGTTTTTT.

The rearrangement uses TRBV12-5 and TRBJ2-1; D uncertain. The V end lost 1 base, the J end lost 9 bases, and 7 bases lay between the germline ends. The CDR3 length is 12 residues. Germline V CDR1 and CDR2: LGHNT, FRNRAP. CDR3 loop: CASGLGGGEQFF. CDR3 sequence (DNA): TGTGCTAGTGGTTTGGGAGGTGGTGAGCAGTTCTTC. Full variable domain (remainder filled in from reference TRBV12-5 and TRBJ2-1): DARVTQTPRHKVTEMGQEVTMRCQPILGHNTVFWYRQTMMQGLELLAYFRNRAPLDDSGMPKDRFSAEMPDATLATLKIQPSEPRDSAVYFCASGLGGGEQFFGPGTRLTVL.

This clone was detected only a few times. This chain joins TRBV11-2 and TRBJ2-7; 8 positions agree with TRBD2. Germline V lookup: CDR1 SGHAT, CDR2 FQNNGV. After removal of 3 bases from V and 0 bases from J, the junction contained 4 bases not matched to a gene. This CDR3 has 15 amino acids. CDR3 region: CASSFVLAGSYEQYF. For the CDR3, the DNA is TGTGCCAGCAGCTTCGTCCTAGCGGGCTCCTACGAGCAGTACTTC.

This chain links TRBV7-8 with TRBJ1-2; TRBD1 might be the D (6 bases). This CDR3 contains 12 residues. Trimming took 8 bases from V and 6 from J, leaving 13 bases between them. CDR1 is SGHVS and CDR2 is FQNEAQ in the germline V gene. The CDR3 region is CASRQGGDGYTF. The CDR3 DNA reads TGTGCCAGCCGTCAAGGGGGGGATGGCTACACCTTC.

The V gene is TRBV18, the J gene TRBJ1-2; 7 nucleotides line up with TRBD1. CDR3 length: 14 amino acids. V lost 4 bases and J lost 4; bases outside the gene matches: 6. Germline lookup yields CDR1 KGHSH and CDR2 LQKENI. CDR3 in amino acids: CASSLKQGSYGYTF. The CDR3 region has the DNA TGTGCCAGCTCACTAAAACAGGGGAGCTATGGCTACACCTTC.

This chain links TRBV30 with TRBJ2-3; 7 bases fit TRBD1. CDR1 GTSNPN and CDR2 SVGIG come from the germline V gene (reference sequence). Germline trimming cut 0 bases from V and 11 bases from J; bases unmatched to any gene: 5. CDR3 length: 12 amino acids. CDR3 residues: CAWSVRDRRQYF. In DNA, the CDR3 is TGTGCCTGGAGTGTACGGGACAGACGGCAGTATTTT.

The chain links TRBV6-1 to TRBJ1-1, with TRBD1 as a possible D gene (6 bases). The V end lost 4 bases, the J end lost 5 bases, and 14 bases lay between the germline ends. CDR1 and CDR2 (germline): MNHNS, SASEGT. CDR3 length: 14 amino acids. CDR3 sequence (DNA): TGTGCCAGCAGTGGTAACAGGGTGGGGACTGAAGCTTTCTTT. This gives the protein CASSGNRVGTEAFF.

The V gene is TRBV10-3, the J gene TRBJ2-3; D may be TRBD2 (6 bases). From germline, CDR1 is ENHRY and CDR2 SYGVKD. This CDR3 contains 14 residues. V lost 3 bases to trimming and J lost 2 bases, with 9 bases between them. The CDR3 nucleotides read TGTGCCATCAGTGACTCGCGGGACACAGATACGCAGTATTTT. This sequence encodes CAISDSRDTDTQYF.

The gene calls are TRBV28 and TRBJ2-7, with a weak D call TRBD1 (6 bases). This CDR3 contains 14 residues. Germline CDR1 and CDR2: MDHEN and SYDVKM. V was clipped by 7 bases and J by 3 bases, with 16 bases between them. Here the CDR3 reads CASTRDMGGYEQYF. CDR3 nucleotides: TGTGCCAGCACCCGGGACATGGGTGGCTACGAGCAGTACTTC.

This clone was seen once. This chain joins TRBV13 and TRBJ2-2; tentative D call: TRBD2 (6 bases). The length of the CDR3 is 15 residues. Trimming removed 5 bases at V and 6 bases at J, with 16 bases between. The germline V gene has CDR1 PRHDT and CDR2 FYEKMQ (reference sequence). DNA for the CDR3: TGTGCCAGCAGCCGAAGGACTATTTCGGCCGGGGAGCTGTTTTTT. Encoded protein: CASSRRTISAGELFF.

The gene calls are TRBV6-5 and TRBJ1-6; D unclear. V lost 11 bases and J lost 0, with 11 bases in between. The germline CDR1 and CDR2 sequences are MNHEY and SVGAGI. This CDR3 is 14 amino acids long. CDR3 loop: CASSPSSYNSPLHF. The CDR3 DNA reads TGTGCCTCCTCCCCCAGCTCCTATAATTCACCCCTCCACTTT.

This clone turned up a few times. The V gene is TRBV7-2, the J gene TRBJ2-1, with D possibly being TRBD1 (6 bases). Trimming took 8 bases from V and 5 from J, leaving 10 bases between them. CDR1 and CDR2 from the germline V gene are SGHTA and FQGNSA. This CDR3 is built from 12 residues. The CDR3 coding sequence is TGTGCCAGCCGGGACATGAACAATGAGCAGTTCTTC. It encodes CASRDMNNEQFF.

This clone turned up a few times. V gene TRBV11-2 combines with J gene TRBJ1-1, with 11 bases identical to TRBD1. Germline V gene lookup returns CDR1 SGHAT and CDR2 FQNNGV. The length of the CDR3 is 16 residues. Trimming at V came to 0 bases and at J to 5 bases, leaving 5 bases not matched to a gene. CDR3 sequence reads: CASSLDGRDRGTEAFF. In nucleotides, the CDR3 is TGTGCCAGCAGCTTAGATGGTAGGGACAGGGGGACTGAAGCTTTCTTT.